These 4 T cell receptor beta chains were sequenced from one sample in a study of T-cell memory formation after mild COVID-19. Via MiXCR, TCRdb re-called the 5' RACE reads, giving one row per CDR3 protein. The sample includes hundreds of thousands of distinct CDR3 sequences, about 18% of them seen just once. Sequenced input: PBMCs or a T cell subset sorted from them (not recorded which). All receptors come from an adult woman who had mild COVID-19 (a few samples of this study predate the infection). Cell type and time point are not known.

This clonotype has ten or more counts. The chain recombines TRBV7-2 with TRBJ2-7; 14 positions match TRBD2. V trimming: 1 base; J trimming: 6 bases; junction bases outside the gene matches: 14. Per the germline V gene, CDR1 is SGHTA and CDR2 is FQGNSA. The CDR3 contains 19 residues. The CDR3 is CASSLGRGLAGAPLGEQYF. DNA of the CDR3: TGTGCCAGCAGCTTAGGGCGGGGACTAGCGGGAGCCCCCCTAGGCGAGCAGTACTTC.

In its sample, this clonotype was seen many times. The chain links TRBV3-1 to TRBJ1-2; D unresolved. CDR3 length equals 15 residues. The ends were cut back, 1 base at V and 3 bases at J, with 12 bases in the middle. In germline, CDR1 is LGHDT, CDR2 YNNKEL (reference sequence). CDR3 in DNA: TGTGCCAGCAGCCAAGGATCCGGTGCCTACTATGGCTACACCTTC. Encoded protein: CASSQGSGAYYGYTF.

This clonotype was observed a handful of times. J is TRBJ2-3 and V is TRBV27; TRBD1 aligns across 7 bases. This CDR3 has 16 residues. Germline loops: CDR1 MNHEY, CDR2 SMNVEV (reference sequence). V was clipped by 7 bases and J by 1 base; unmatched bases: 11. The CDR3 sequence: CASNQLGQSGTDTQYF. CDR3 nucleotides: TGTGCCAGCAACCAACTGGGACAGAGTGGCACAGATACGCAGTATTTT.

The genes are TRBV9 and TRBJ2-1; TRBD2 matches 11 bases. V was clipped by 0 bases and J by 4 bases; unmatched bases: 3. There are 16 residues in the CDR3. Germline-derived CDR1 and CDR2 are SGDLS and YYNGEE. In DNA, the CDR3 is TGTGCCAGCAGCGTAGGGCTAGCGGGGGGTTACAATGAGCAGTTCTTC. Translation gives CASSVGLAGGYNEQFF.